This is a list of T cell receptor beta chains from one sample in a study of T cell responses to AZD1222 COVID-19 vaccine. Sequenced by immunoSEQ multiplex PCR; TCRdb stores in-frame clones only, minus some. This sample has some 100,000 clones, with around 89% found just once. Sample: peripheral blood, taken 28 days after the second AZD1222 dose. These receptors were obtained from an adult who received the AZD1222 COVID-19 vaccine. The CDR3 runs from the conserved cysteine through the conserved F or W. The order of the fields is V gene, CDR3 protein.

TRBV27 | CASSLSFTGNEQFF
TRBV10-3 | CAISETRLDEQYF
TRBV27 | CASSPHGTSGPSSYNEQFF
TRBV29-1 | CSVAEPRNTEAFF
TRBV3-1/TRBV3-2 | CASSQGPLSMSYGYTF
TRBV6-2/TRBV6-3 | CASSSDRNYGYTF
TRBV18 | CASSPSESGNTIYF
TRBV6-5 | CASSRQYPGETQYF
TRBV7-9 | CASSQTGLSYEQYF
TRBV7-9 | CASSLGEGGHHQPQHF
TRBV21-1 | CASSKEPRDGSTEAFF
TRBV6-2/TRBV6-3 | CASSGGTTYEQYF
TRBV4-2 | CAGDNEQFF
TRBV4-3 | CASSQLGTSGGEETQYF
TRBV5-1 | CASSSTSSALLSYGYTF
TRBV6-2/TRBV6-3 | CASSRPTSGSYNEQFF
TRBV27 | CASGISQGEPVGRNQPQHF
TRBV9 | CASGHDYGNTIYF
TRBV7-9 | CASSLEGGAKYGYTF
TRBV5-4 | CASSLGSVELYGYTF
TRBV6-2/TRBV6-3 | CASSFTGTINWEQFF
TRBV19 | CASTGPGPLDNEQFF
TRBV11-2 | CASSLDAGAAYGYTF
TRBV4-3 | CASSQRAGNLYGYTF
TRBV2 | CASSATTTEQFF
TRBV27 | CASWWAGALTDTQYF
TRBV6-2/TRBV6-3 | CASSPIGYGYTF
TRBV29-1 | CSVESSEGQPQHF
TRBV7-2 | CASSPMADYNSPLHF
TRBV5-1 | CASSLEGGPYNEQFF
TRBV6-2/TRBV6-3 | CASSFPTKRENFYNEQFF
TRBV21-1 | CASSPTMGRGPYEQYF
TRBV27 | CASSSLAGGFTDTQYF
TRBV4-1 | CASSLLPRTSGRVEGTDTQYF
TRBV12-3/TRBV12-4 | CASSLGGSYEQYF
TRBV18 | CASSPGTGPGAFF
TRBV7-9 | CASTGERWMAGETQYF
TRBV28 | CASSFLAGVETQYF
TRBV30 | CAWSPDRGIGNQPQHF
TRBV6-2/TRBV6-3 | CASSSAANTGELFF
TRBV27 | CASRPRGGTDTQYF
TRBV6-5 | CASRDQGASNQPQHF
TRBV28 | CASRQGGGADTF